Each of the 8 T cell receptor beta chains below was sequenced from the same sample in a study of T cells in Graves' hyperthyroidism and ophthalmopathy. RNA transcripts were the template for amplifying TCR beta CDR3 regions. HTBI primers drove first-round RT-PCR of the TCR CDR3. Each CDR3 protein is one row after TCRdb ran MiXCR on the multiplex PCR reads. In the table there are some 490,000 distinct CDR3 sequences, 20% to 25% of which are singletons. The sample was blood. These receptors all come from an older woman with Graves' ophthalmopathy.

This clonotype has a count of ten or more. The chain links TRBV20-1 to TRBJ1-2; no firm D call. This CDR3 has 11 residues. V was trimmed by 0 bases and J by 8 bases, leaving 7 bases between them. Germline lookup yields CDR1 DFQATT and CDR2 SNEGSKA (reference sequence). The CDR3 reads CSARDVGGYTF. CDR3 in DNA: TGCAGTGCTAGAGATGTAGGGGGCTACACCTTC.

The V call is TRBV15, the J call TRBJ2-1; tentatively, D is TRBD2 (5 bases). CDR3 length equals 17 residues. V was cut by 0 bases and J by 9 bases, with 21 bases left in between. Germline V gives CDR1 LNHNV, CDR2 YYDKDF (reference sequence). The CDR3 coding sequence is TGTGCCACCAGCAGAGATCTGAGGACTCAGGAAGCGCCTGAGCAGTTCTTC. Protein product: CATSRDLRTQEAPEQFF.

V is TRBV29-1 and J is TRBJ1-5; D might be TRBD1 (5 bases). This CDR3 comprises 14 residues. V shed 7 bases and J shed 0 bases, with 13 bases lying between them. Looked up from germline, CDR1 is SQVTM and CDR2 is ANQGSEA. The DNA for the CDR3 is TGCAGCGCCGGGGTGGGGGGTAGCAATCAGCCCCAGCATTTT. Protein: CSAGVGGSNQPQHF. Full variable domain (remainder filled in from reference TRBV29-1 and TRBJ1-5): SAVISQKPSRDICQRGTSLTIQCQVDSQVTMMFWYRQQPGQSLTLIATANQGSEATYESGFVIDKFPISRPNLTFSTLTVSNMSPEDSSIYLCSAGVGGSNQPQHFGDGTRLSIL.

This clonotype was found many times. This rearrangement joins TRBV12-5 to TRBJ2-5; D possibly corresponds to TRBD2 (5 bases). The V and J ends lost 2 bases and 5 bases respectively, with 12 bases between them. From germline, CDR1 is LGHNT and CDR2 FRNRAP. The CDR3 is 14 residues long. The CDR3 spells CASGLPGMLETQYF. As DNA, the CDR3 is TGTGCTAGTGGTTTGCCGGGAATGCTGGAGACCCAGTACTTC.

There are many counts of this clonotype. The J gene is TRBJ2-3, the V gene TRBV3-1; D is unclear. Germline values: CDR1 LGHDT, CDR2 YNNKEL (reference sequence). V was trimmed by 1 base and J by 1 base, leaving 12 bases between them. The CDR3 spans 16 residues. For the CDR3, the DNA is TGTGCCAGCAGCCAAGTGGGCGACCGGGGCACAGATACGCAGTATTTT. Translation gives CASSQVGDRGTDTQYF.

The chain links TRBV4-1 to TRBJ2-1; D perhaps matches TRBD2 (5 bases). Germline CDR1 MGHRA, CDR2 YSYEKL. The CDR3 consists of 14 residues. V was clipped by 5 bases and J by 0 bases, with 8 bases between them. CDR3 nucleotides: TGCGCCAGCAGCACAGCGGACTCCTACAATGAGCAGTTCTTC. Amino acids: CASSTADSYNEQFF.

The V gene is TRBV6-1, the J gene TRBJ2-5; 8 positions match TRBD2. V trimming: 3 bases; J trimming: 5 bases; junction bases outside the gene matches: 11. The CDR3 runs 16 residues. Germline V gene lookup returns CDR1 MNHNS and CDR2 SASEGT. CDR3 coding DNA: TGTGCCAGCAGTGATCCTCTGCGGGGGGTCTTTGAGACCCAGTACTTC. It is translated as CASSDPLRGVFETQYF.

This clonotype was seen just once. The chain carries TRBV2 and TRBJ1-6; TRBD1 matches 11 bases. Per germline, CDR1 SNHLY and CDR2 FYNNEI. The length of the CDR3 is 16 residues. With 7 bases clipped from V and 7 bases from J, the junction kept 9 bases outside the gene matches. The CDR3 region has the DNA TGTGCCAGCAACTTTCGGACAGGGGGCGCGAATTCACCCCTCCACTTT. Its protein product is CASNFRTGGANSPLHF.